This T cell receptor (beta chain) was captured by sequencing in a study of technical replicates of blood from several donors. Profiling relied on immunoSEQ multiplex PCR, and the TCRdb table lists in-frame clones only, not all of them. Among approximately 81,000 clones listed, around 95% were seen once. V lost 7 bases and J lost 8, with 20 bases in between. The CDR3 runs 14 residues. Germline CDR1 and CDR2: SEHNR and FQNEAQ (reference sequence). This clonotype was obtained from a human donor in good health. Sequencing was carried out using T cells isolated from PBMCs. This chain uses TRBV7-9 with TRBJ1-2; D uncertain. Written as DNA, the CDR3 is TGTGCCAGCAACCGAGTCGCCGGTTCCGCGGGCTACACCTTC. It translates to CASNRVAGSAGYTF.